This is a list of T cell receptor beta chains from one sample in a study of shared clonotypes between healthy human individuals. Sequenced by immunoSEQ multiplex PCR; TCRdb stores in-frame clones only, minus some. The table includes about 1.1 million clones, 78% detected once. The source material was memory CD4+ T cells from PBMCs. All receptors come from a man between 18 and 35 years old in good health. Some clones in this sample may be carry-over from other donors' samples. CDR3s include the opening cysteine and the closing phenylalanine or tryptophan. D genes are given only for firm matches. Where a row states a size, it is once, few, many or the class of an expanded clone; other rows omit it.

J: TRBJ1-2; V: TRBV19; D: TRBD1; size: .; DNA: TGTGCCAGTAGTGACCAAGGACAGGGGTACTATGGCTACACCTTC; CDR3: CASSDQGQGYYGYTF
J: TRBJ2-7; V: TRBV28; D: .; size: .; DNA: TGTGCCAGCCTAGACAACGTCTCTTACGAGCAGTACTTC; CDR3: CASLDNVSYEQYF
J: TRBJ1-2; V: TRBV30; D: TRBD1; size: .; DNA: TGTGCCTGGAGTCTCCCAGGGGGGGTTGGCTACACCTTC; CDR3: CAWSLPGGVGYTF
J: TRBJ1-2; V: TRBV19; D: .; size: .; DNA: TGTGCCAGTAGTGAGGACCCGCTTACTGTCTATGGCTACACCTTC; CDR3: CASSEDPLTVYGYTF
J: TRBJ2-4; V: TRBV29-1; D: .; size: .; DNA: TGCAGCGTTGGGCAGGGAAGCGCCAAAAACATTCAGTACTTC; CDR3: CSVGQGSAKNIQYF
J: TRBJ2-2; V: TRBV5-1; D: TRBD2; size: few; DNA: TGCGCCAGCAGCTTGGTAGGACTAGCGGGCGGGGAGCTGTTTTTT; CDR3: CASSLVGLAGGELFF
J: TRBJ2-7; V: TRBV18; D: .; size: .; DNA: TGTGCCAGCTCACCAGCCTACGAGCAGTACTTC; CDR3: CASSPAYEQYF
J: TRBJ2-7; V: TRBV11-2; D: .; size: .; DNA: TGTGCCAGCAGCTGGGGGCCGGGGGGCATGTACGAGCAGTACTTC; CDR3: CASSWGPGGMYEQYF
J: TRBJ1-1; V: TRBV27; D: .; size: once; DNA: TGTGCCAGCAGTTTAGAGGGGTCTAGCACTGAAGCTTTCTTT; CDR3: CASSLEGSSTEAFF
J: TRBJ2-2; V: TRBV5-1; D: .; size: .; DNA: TGCGCCAGCAGCTTGGCCCTTTACACTGGGGAGCTGTTTTTT; CDR3: CASSLALYTGELFF
J: TRBJ1-5; V: TRBV28; D: .; size: few; DNA: TGTGCCAGCAGTCCATTTGGCAATCAGCCCCAGCATTTT; CDR3: CASSPFGNQPQHF
J: TRBJ1-5; V: TRBV19; D: .; size: .; DNA: TGTGCCAGTAGTTTCTCCCTATGGAGGGGAAATCAGCCCCAGCATTTT; CDR3: CASSFSLWRGNQPQHF
J: TRBJ1-1; V: TRBV25-1; D: .; size: .; DNA: TGTGCCAGCAGAGCCCTTACTGAGCAGAAAGCTTTCTTT; CDR3: CASRALTEQKAFF
J: TRBJ1-1; V: TRBV2; D: .; size: .; DNA: TGTGCCAGCAGTCAGGGCCTGGGAGCTTTCTTT; CDR3: CASSQGLGAFF
J: TRBJ2-1; V: TRBV5-1; D: .; size: .; DNA: TGCGCCAGCAGCCGGGCCGGGGGCCGGGGGAATGAGCAGTTCTTC; CDR3: CASSRAGGRGNEQFF
J: TRBJ1-1; V: TRBV19; D: .; size: .; DNA: TGTGCCAGTAGTATTACGGGGAACACTGAAGCTTTCTTT; CDR3: CASSITGNTEAFF
J: TRBJ2-1; V: TRBV7-2; D: .; size: few; DNA: TGTGCCAGCAGCTTAGAGTCTGGGCAGAGTGAGCAGTTCTTC; CDR3: CASSLESGQSEQFF
J: TRBJ2-2; V: TRBV5-1; D: .; size: .; DNA: TGCGCCAGCAGCCCCGGGACTCGGGGGAACACCGGGGAGCTGTTTTTT; CDR3: CASSPGTRGNTGELFF
J: TRBJ1-2; V: TRBV19; D: .; size: .; DNA: TGTGCTACAGGGACCTTTAACTATGGCTACACCTTC; CDR3: CATGTFNYGYTF
J: TRBJ1-5; V: TRBV28; D: .; size: .; DNA: .; CDR3: CASRKDSPSIF
J: TRBJ1-2; V: TRBV4-3; D: TRBD1; size: once; DNA: TGCGCCAGCAGCCAAGATACCTATAATGACAGGGCTGTAGGTGGCTACACCTTC; CDR3: CASSQDTYNDRAVGGYTF
J: TRBJ1-2; V: TRBV7-9; D: .; size: .; DNA: TGTGCCAGCAGCTCCCGTTGGGACAAGGAATATGGCTACACCTTC; CDR3: CASSSRWDKEYGYTF
J: TRBJ2-5; V: TRBV7-2; D: .; size: few; DNA: TGTGCCAGCAGCTTCCTATTGCGGGAGACCCAGTACTTC; CDR3: CASSFLLRETQYF
J: TRBJ1-1; V: TRBV5-4; D: .; size: once; DNA: TGTGCCACCGGCTTCCGAGCGGGGTTCCGGACTGAAGCTTTCTTT; CDR3: CATGFRAGFRTEAFF
J: TRBJ2-3; V: TRBV4-2; D: .; size: .; DNA: TGTGCCAGCAGCCAAGATCCCCCAGGGGTGGGCACAGATACGCAGTATTTT; CDR3: CASSQDPPGVGTDTQYF
J: TRBJ1-3; V: TRBV28; D: .; size: .; DNA: TGTGCCAGCGATACGGGAGGAAACACCATATATTTT; CDR3: CASDTGGNTIYF
J: TRBJ2-7; V: TRBV19; D: .; size: .; DNA: TGTGCCAGTAGTATTTGGTTTGGCGGTTACGAGCAGTACTTC; CDR3: CASSIWFGGYEQYF
J: TRBJ2-5; V: TRBV28; D: .; size: many; DNA: TGTGCCACCCTCGGGGACCAAGAGACCCAGTACTTC; CDR3: CATLGDQETQYF
J: TRBJ1-4; V: TRBV19; D: .; size: .; DNA: TGTGCCAGTAGTATAGAACTATGGACCCTTCAAAATGAAAAACTGTTTTTT; CDR3: CASSIELWTLQNEKLFF
J: TRBJ1-1; V: TRBV29-1; D: .; size: .; DNA: TGCAGCGTCGGAATTAAGAACACTGAAGCTTTCTTT; CDR3: CSVGIKNTEAFF
J: TRBJ2-7; V: TRBV19; D: .; size: .; DNA: TGTGCCAGTACCCTAGGGCAGGGACCCTACGAGCAGTACTTC; CDR3: CASTLGQGPYEQYF
J: TRBJ1-2; V: TRBV27; D: TRBD1; size: .; DNA: TGTGCCAGCAGTTTCGGGGGGGACAGCACCTATGGCTACACCTTC; CDR3: CASSFGGDSTYGYTF
J: TRBJ2-2; V: TRBV5-1; D: TRBD2; size: few; DNA: TGCGCCAGCGAAAGGACTAGCGGGCCGAACACCGGGGAGCTGTTTTTT; CDR3: CASERTSGPNTGELFF
J: TRBJ2-3; V: TRBV6-4; D: TRBD2; size: many; DNA: TGTGCCAGCAGTGTGGAGGGCGGGAGTACAGATACGCAGTATTTT; CDR3: CASSVEGGSTDTQYF
J: TRBJ2-2; V: TRBV28; D: .; size: .; DNA: TGTGCCAGTAGGACTATCCACACCGGGGAGCTGTTTTTT; CDR3: CASRTIHTGELFF
J: TRBJ1-5; V: TRBV30; D: .; size: .; DNA: TGTGCCTGGAGTCCATTCGGCCCGGCGTTTGAGCCCCAGCATTTT; CDR3: CAWSPFGPAFEPQHF
J: TRBJ1-1; V: TRBV27; D: TRBD1; size: .; DNA: TGTGCCAGCAGTTCTCACGGGGGGACAGGGAAGCGGGCAACTGAAGCTTTCTTT; CDR3: CASSSHGGTGKRATEAFF
J: TRBJ2-2; V: TRBV27; D: TRBD2; size: .; DNA: TGTGCCAGCGGGACTAGCGGGACCGGGGAGCTGTTTTTT; CDR3: CASGTSGTGELFF
J: TRBJ1-5; V: TRBV6-5; D: TRBD1; size: once; DNA: TGTGCCATCAGTGAACAGGGGGCGAATCAGCCCCAGCATTTT; CDR3: CAISEQGANQPQHF